A selection of T cell receptor beta chains follows, all from one sample in a study of blood T cell repertoires in COVID-19. The data were produced by immunoSEQ multiplex PCR, yet TCRdb's version contains in-frame clones alone and is incomplete. The sample includes about 96,000 clones, around 80% of them seen just once. Sequencing used peripheral blood. The source of these receptors is a man in his fifties who had recovered from COVID-19. Both conserved end residues are part of each CDR3. A D gene is named only where the DNA matches it firmly. The size of a clone is reported for some rows only, either as once, few or many, or as a class for expanded clones.

d_gene: NA; v_gene: TRBV7-3; j_gene: TRBJ1-2; abundance: NA; len: 16; CDR3aa: CASSARQDVGVYGYTF; CDR3nt: TGTGCCAGCAGCGCCCGTCAGGATGTCGGGGTCTATGGCTACACCTTC
d_gene: TRBD2; v_gene: TRBV6-1; j_gene: TRBJ2-3; abundance: NA; len: 17; CDR3aa: CASSDPRTSGSTDTQYF; CDR3nt: TGTGCCAGCAGTGACCCACGGACTAGCGGGAGCACAGATACGCAGTATTTT
d_gene: NA; v_gene: TRBV21-1; j_gene: TRBJ2-7; abundance: NA; len: 16; CDR3aa: CASSKDLRGKVHEQYF; CDR3nt: TGTGCCAGCAGCAAAGACCTCAGGGGGAAGGTGCACGAGCAGTACTTC
d_gene: NA; v_gene: TRBV9; j_gene: TRBJ1-2; abundance: NA; len: 15; CDR3aa: CASSVGAGPAYGYTF; CDR3nt: TGTGCCAGCAGCGTAGGAGCAGGCCCAGCATATGGCTACACCTTC
d_gene: NA; v_gene: TRBV4-2; j_gene: TRBJ2-7; abundance: NA; len: 14; CDR3aa: CASSLGEGSYEQYF; CDR3nt: TGTGCCAGCAGCCTTGGAGAGGGTTCCTACGAGCAGTACTTC
d_gene: NA; v_gene: TRBV6-5; j_gene: TRBJ2-1; abundance: NA; len: 11; CDR3aa: CASSYDNEQFF; CDR3nt: TGTGCCAGCAGCTATGACAATGAGCAGTTCTTC
d_gene: NA; v_gene: TRBV18; j_gene: TRBJ1-6; abundance: NA; len: 17; CDR3aa: CASSPLGTSSYNSPLHF; CDR3nt: TGTGCCAGCTCACCATTGGGGACAAGCTCCTATAATTCACCCCTCCACTTT
d_gene: TRBD1; v_gene: TRBV7-9; j_gene: TRBJ2-7; abundance: NA; len: 13; CDR3aa: CASRGQGDYEQYF; CDR3nt: TGTGCCAGCAGAGGGCAGGGGGACTACGAGCAGTACTTC
d_gene: NA; v_gene: TRBV6-6; j_gene: TRBJ1-2; abundance: NA; len: 15; CDR3aa: CASSYRPDSTYGYTF; CDR3nt: TGTGCCAGCAGTTACCGGCCGGACAGCACCTATGGCTACACCTTC
d_gene: NA; v_gene: TRBV13; j_gene: TRBJ1-1; abundance: few; len: 12; CDR3aa: CASSFGNTEAFF; CDR3nt: TGTGCCAGCAGCTTCGGGAACACTGAAGCTTTCTTT
d_gene: NA; v_gene: TRBV14; j_gene: TRBJ2-1; abundance: once; len: 13; CDR3aa: CASSQTPMGAQFF; CDR3nt: TGTGCCAGCAGCCAAACCCCGATGGGGGCGCAGTTCTTC
d_gene: NA; v_gene: TRBV27; j_gene: TRBJ1-2; abundance: NA; len: 13; CDR3aa: CASSSQPNYGYTF; CDR3nt: TGTGCCAGCAGCTCACAGCCTAACTATGGCTACACCTTC
d_gene: TRBD2; v_gene: TRBV12-5; j_gene: TRBJ2-2; abundance: NA; len: 16; CDR3aa: CASGLVGRGNTGELFF; CDR3nt: TGTGCTAGTGGTTTGGTCGGGAGGGGTAACACCGGGGAGCTGTTTTTT
d_gene: TRBD1; v_gene: TRBV28; j_gene: TRBJ2-1; abundance: NA; len: 12; CDR3aa: CASSLLGQGLFF; CDR3nt: TGTGCCAGCAGTTTATTGGGACAGGGGTTGTTCTTC
d_gene: TRBD1; v_gene: TRBV18; j_gene: TRBJ1-5; abundance: once; len: 18; CDR3aa: CASSPRDRGGGSNQPQHF; CDR3nt: TGTGCCAGCTCACCACGGGACAGGGGAGGGGGCAGCAATCAGCCCCAGCATTTT
d_gene: TRBD1; v_gene: TRBV18; j_gene: TRBJ1-1; abundance: many; len: 15; CDR3aa: CASSPIRDRGSEAFF; CDR3nt: TGTGCCAGCTCACCTATCCGGGACAGAGGATCTGAAGCTTTCTTT
d_gene: NA; v_gene: TRBV4-3; j_gene: TRBJ2-3; abundance: NA; len: 15; CDR3aa: CASSQDSGKTDTQYF; CDR3nt: TGCGCCAGCAGCCAAGATTCCGGGAAAACAGATACGCAGTATTTT
d_gene: NA; v_gene: TRBV5-1; j_gene: TRBJ1-1; abundance: NA; len: 15; CDR3aa: CASSLESGGNTEAFF; CDR3nt: TGCGCCAGCAGCTTGGAGTCGGGAGGGAACACTGAAGCTTTCTTT
d_gene: TRBD1; v_gene: TRBV6-6; j_gene: TRBJ1-4; abundance: NA; len: 16; CDR3aa: CASRAITGTANEKLFF; CDR3nt: TGTGCCAGCAGAGCAATTACCGGGACAGCTAATGAAAAACTGTTTTTT
d_gene: TRBD1; v_gene: TRBV19; j_gene: TRBJ2-7; abundance: few; len: 14; CDR3aa: CASSTGTGRREQYF; CDR3nt: TGTGCCAGTAGTACTGGGACAGGCCGCAGAGAGCAGTACTTC
d_gene: TRBD1; v_gene: TRBV7-2; j_gene: TRBJ2-7; abundance: NA; len: 15; CDR3aa: CASSLGGRGTYEQYF; CDR3nt: TGTGCCAGCAGCTTAGGAGGCAGGGGGACGTACGAGCAGTACTTC
d_gene: TRBD2; v_gene: TRBV6-5; j_gene: TRBJ2-7; abundance: NA; len: 15; CDR3aa: CASRLTSGGLYEQYF; CDR3nt: TGTGCCAGCAGACTGACTAGCGGGGGTCTTTACGAGCAGTACTTC
d_gene: NA; v_gene: TRBV10-3; j_gene: TRBJ2-6; abundance: NA; len: 14; CDR3aa: CAISYSSGANVLTF; CDR3nt: TGTGCCATCAGTTACAGCTCTGGGGCCAACGTCCTGACTTTC
d_gene: NA; v_gene: TRBV5-6; j_gene: TRBJ1-1; abundance: NA; len: 14; CDR3aa: CASSIGGGNTEAFF; CDR3nt: TGTGCCAGCAGCATAGGCGGGGGGAACACTGAAGCTTTCTTT
d_gene: NA; v_gene: TRBV30; j_gene: TRBJ1-2; abundance: NA; len: 15; CDR3aa: CAWIWRQQANYGYTF; CDR3nt: TGTGCCTGGATTTGGCGGCAGCAAGCTAACTATGGCTACACCTTC
d_gene: NA; v_gene: TRBV5-1; j_gene: TRBJ2-3; abundance: NA; len: 15; CDR3aa: CASSLDTGSSDTQYF; CDR3nt: TGCGCCAGCAGCTTGGACACAGGGTCATCAGATACGCAGTATTTT
d_gene: NA; v_gene: TRBV27; j_gene: TRBJ2-1; abundance: NA; len: 18; CDR3aa: CASSSPDGARSSYNEQFF; CDR3nt: TGTGCCAGCAGCTCCCCTGATGGAGCGAGGAGCTCCTACAATGAGCAGTTCTTC
d_gene: TRBD2; v_gene: TRBV11-2; j_gene: TRBJ2-1; abundance: NA; len: 14; CDR3aa: CASSSSGTRTSQFF; CDR3nt: TGTGCCAGCAGTTCCTCCGGGACTAGAACTTCCCAGTTCTTC
d_gene: NA; v_gene: TRBV6-6; j_gene: TRBJ1-5; abundance: NA; len: 12; CDR3aa: CATRQGNQPQHF; CDR3nt: TGTGCCACGAGGCAGGGGAATCAGCCCCAGCATTTT
d_gene: NA; v_gene: TRBV4-3; j_gene: TRBJ2-2; abundance: once; len: 13; CDR3aa: CASSQVLGGELFF; CDR3nt: TGCGCCAGCAGCCAAGTACTCGGCGGGGAGCTGTTTTTT
d_gene: TRBD1; v_gene: TRBV19; j_gene: TRBJ1-1; abundance: NA; len: 16; CDR3aa: CASSPGQGRRNTEAFF; CDR3nt: TGTGCCAGTAGTCCCGGACAGGGGAGAAGGAACACTGAAGCTTTCTTT
d_gene: NA; v_gene: TRBV9; j_gene: TRBJ2-1; abundance: NA; len: 16; CDR3aa: CASTIAAVSSYNEQFF; CDR3nt: TGTGCCAGCACCATAGCAGCGGTAAGCTCCTACAATGAGCAGTTCTTC
d_gene: NA; v_gene: TRBV5-4; j_gene: TRBJ1-3; abundance: NA; len: 14; CDR3aa: CASSLGAGGNTIYF; CDR3nt: TGTGCCAGCAGCTTGGGGGCGGGTGGAAACACCATATATTTT
d_gene: NA; v_gene: TRBV30; j_gene: TRBJ2-7; abundance: NA; len: 14; CDR3aa: CAWSFPRGYYEQYF; CDR3nt: TGTGCCTGGAGTTTTCCCCGGGGTTACTACGAGCAGTACTTC
d_gene: TRBD2; v_gene: TRBV5-6; j_gene: TRBJ2-7; abundance: few; len: 15; CDR3aa: CASSLGLAATYEQYF; CDR3nt: TGTGCCAGCAGCTTGGGACTAGCGGCGACCTACGAGCAGTACTTC
d_gene: TRBD1; v_gene: TRBV5-6; j_gene: TRBJ2-5; abundance: NA; len: 14; CDR3aa: CASSFDRGIKTQYF; CDR3nt: TGTGCCAGCAGCTTCGACAGGGGAATAAAGACCCAGTACTTC
d_gene: NA; v_gene: TRBV29-1; j_gene: TRBJ1-2; abundance: NA; len: 12; CDR3aa: CSVVDSSYGYTF; CDR3nt: TGCAGCGTTGTGGACAGCTCATATGGCTACACCTTC
d_gene: NA; v_gene: TRBV30; j_gene: TRBJ2-3; abundance: NA; len: 15; CDR3aa: CAWDTGGGRTDTQYF; CDR3nt: TGTGCCTGGGACACAGGTGGGGGCCGCACAGATACGCAGTATTTT
d_gene: NA; v_gene: TRBV9; j_gene: TRBJ1-4; abundance: NA; len: 16; CDR3aa: CASSESYAGVGEKLFF; CDR3nt: TGTGCCAGCAGCGAGAGCTATGCGGGGGTTGGTGAAAAACTGTTTTTT
d_gene: NA; v_gene: TRBV5-1; j_gene: TRBJ2-5; abundance: NA; len: 14; CDR3aa: CASSLGRTQETQYF; CDR3nt: TGCGCCAGCAGCCTGGGCAGGACTCAAGAGACCCAGTACTTC
d_gene: NA; v_gene: TRBV7-9; j_gene: TRBJ2-5; abundance: NA; len: 15; CDR3aa: CASSRLEDPGETQYF; CDR3nt: TGTGCCAGCAGCCGCTTAGAGGATCCCGGGGAGACCCAGTACTTC
d_gene: TRBD1; v_gene: TRBV7-9; j_gene: TRBJ2-1; abundance: NA; len: 14; CDR3aa: CASSSDRGGDEQFF; CDR3nt: TGTGCCAGCAGCTCCGACAGGGGAGGCGATGAGCAGTTCTTC
d_gene: TRBD1; v_gene: TRBV2; j_gene: TRBJ1-5; abundance: NA; len: 13; CDR3aa: CASADRVNQPQHF; CDR3nt: TGTGCCAGCGCGGACAGGGTCAATCAGCCCCAGCATTTT
d_gene: NA; v_gene: TRBV19; j_gene: TRBJ1-1; abundance: NA; len: 17; CDR3aa: CRSSMFSITRGDTEAFF; CDR3nt: TGTAGAAGTAGTATGTTTTCCATTACCAGGGGAGACACTGAAGCTTTCTTT
d_gene: NA; v_gene: TRBV9; j_gene: TRBJ1-2; abundance: few; len: 13; CDR3aa: CASSAGTPGGYTF; CDR3nt: TGTGCCAGCAGCGCCGGGACACCCGGAGGCTACACCTTC
d_gene: NA; v_gene: TRBV30; j_gene: TRBJ2-3; abundance: NA; len: 15; CDR3aa: CAWSPLRGGADTQYF; CDR3nt: TGTGCCTGGAGTCCTCTAAGGGGGGGCGCAGATACGCAGTATTTT
d_gene: TRBD1; v_gene: TRBV2; j_gene: TRBJ2-2; abundance: NA; len: 17; CDR3aa: CASSERQGRSVTGELFF; CDR3nt: TGTGCCAGCAGTGAACGACAGGGTAGATCGGTCACCGGGGAGCTGTTTTTT
d_gene: TRBD2; v_gene: TRBV2; j_gene: TRBJ2-1; abundance: many; len: 15; CDR3aa: CASTTGLAAYNEQFF; CDR3nt: TGTGCCAGCACCACGGGACTAGCGGCTTACAATGAGCAGTTCTTC
d_gene: TRBD1; v_gene: TRBV18; j_gene: TRBJ2-1; abundance: NA; len: 14; CDR3aa: CASSPQGQYNEQFF; CDR3nt: TGTGCCAGCTCACCCCAGGGACAGTACAATGAGCAGTTCTTC
d_gene: TRBD2; v_gene: TRBV18; j_gene: TRBJ2-2; abundance: NA; len: 14; CDR3aa: CASSPSGSPGELFF; CDR3nt: TGTGCCAGCTCCCCTAGCGGGAGCCCCGGGGAGCTGTTTTTT
d_gene: NA; v_gene: TRBV9; j_gene: TRBJ1-2; abundance: NA; len: 15; CDR3aa: CASTRTPAVNYGYTF; CDR3nt: TGTGCCAGCACCCGAACCCCGGCGGTTAACTATGGCTACACCTTC
d_gene: NA; v_gene: TRBV11-2; j_gene: TRBJ2-2; abundance: few; len: 15; CDR3aa: CASSLVLDSYGELFF; CDR3nt: TGTGCCAGCAGCTTAGTACTTGACTCGTACGGGGAGCTGTTTTTT
d_gene: TRBD2; v_gene: TRBV24-1; j_gene: TRBJ2-1; abundance: NA; len: 14; CDR3aa: CAIALGTTNNEQFF; CDR3nt: TGTGCCATCGCCCTCGGGACTACCAACAATGAGCAGTTCTTC